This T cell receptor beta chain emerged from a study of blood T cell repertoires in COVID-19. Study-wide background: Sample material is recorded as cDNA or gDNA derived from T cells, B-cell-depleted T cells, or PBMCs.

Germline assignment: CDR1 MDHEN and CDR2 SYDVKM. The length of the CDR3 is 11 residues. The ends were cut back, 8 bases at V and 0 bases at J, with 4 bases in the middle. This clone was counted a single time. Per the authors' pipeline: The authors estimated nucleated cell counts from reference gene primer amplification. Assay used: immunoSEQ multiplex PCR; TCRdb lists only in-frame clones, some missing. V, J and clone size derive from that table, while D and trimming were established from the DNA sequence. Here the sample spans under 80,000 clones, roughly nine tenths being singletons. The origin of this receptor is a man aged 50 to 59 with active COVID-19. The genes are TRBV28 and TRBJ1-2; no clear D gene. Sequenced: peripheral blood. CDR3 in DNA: TGTGCCAGCGCGTCTAACTATGGCTACACCTTC. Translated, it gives CASASNYGYTF.